This TCR beta chain is drawn from a study of chemoradiotherapy in HPV16-positive cancers. Study context: Candidate HPV-specific T-cell clones and common TCR motifs came from functional assays in two HPV16-positive patients.

The ends lost 5 bases at V and 5 bases at J; junction bases unmatched: 9. The CDR3 runs 16 residues. Germline V gene lookup returns CDR1 SGHVS and CDR2 FNYEAQ. The assay was immunoSEQ multiplex PCR, and TCRdb's table has in-frame clones only and misses some. The sample holds about 1,100 clones, 80% to 85% seen once. Study-wide points: During treatment, candidate HPV-specific clones and E7-related motifs expanded in tumor. HPV-specific T cells were functionally defined from only two HPV16-positive patients. Better recurrence-free survival went with HPV-responsive T-cell expansion in HPV16-positive patients.

As regards this clone: Its antigen is not identified.

The origin of this receptor is a human donor with HPV-associated anogenital cancer. The sequenced sample was tumor tissue, obtained from a patient who underwent chemoradiotherapy. The J gene is TRBJ1-4, the V gene TRBV7-6; 9 nucleotides line up with TRBD1. In DNA form, the CDR3 reads TGTGCCAGCAGCGCCCGGGACAGGGCTCGGAATGAAAAACTGTTTTTT. Its protein is CASSARDRARNEKLFF.